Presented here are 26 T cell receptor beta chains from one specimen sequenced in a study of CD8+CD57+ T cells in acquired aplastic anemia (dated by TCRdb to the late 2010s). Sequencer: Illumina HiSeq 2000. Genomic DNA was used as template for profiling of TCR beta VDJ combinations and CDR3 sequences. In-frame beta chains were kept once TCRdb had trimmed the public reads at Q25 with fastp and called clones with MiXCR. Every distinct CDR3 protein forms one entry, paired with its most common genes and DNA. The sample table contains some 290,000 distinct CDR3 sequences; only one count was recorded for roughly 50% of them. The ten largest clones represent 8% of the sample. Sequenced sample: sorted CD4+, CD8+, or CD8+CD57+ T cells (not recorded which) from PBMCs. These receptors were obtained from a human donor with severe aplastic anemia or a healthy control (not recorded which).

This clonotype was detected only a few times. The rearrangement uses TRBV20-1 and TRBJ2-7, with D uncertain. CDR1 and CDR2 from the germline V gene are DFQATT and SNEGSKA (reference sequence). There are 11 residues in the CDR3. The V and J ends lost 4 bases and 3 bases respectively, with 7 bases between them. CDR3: CSAIDRYEQYF. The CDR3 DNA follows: TGCAGTGCTATTGACCGCTACGAGCAGTACTTC.

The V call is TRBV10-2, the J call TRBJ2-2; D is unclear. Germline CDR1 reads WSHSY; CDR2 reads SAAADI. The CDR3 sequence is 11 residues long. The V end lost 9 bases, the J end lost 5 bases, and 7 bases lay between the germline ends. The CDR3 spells CASLMTGELFF. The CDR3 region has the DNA TGCGCCAGTCTTATGACCGGGGAGCTGTTTTTT.

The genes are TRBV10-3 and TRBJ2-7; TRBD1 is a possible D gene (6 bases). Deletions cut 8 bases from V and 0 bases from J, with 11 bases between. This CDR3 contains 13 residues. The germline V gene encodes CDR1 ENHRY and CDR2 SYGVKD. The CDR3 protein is CAILTGYSYEQYF. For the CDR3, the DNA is TGTGCCATCCTAACAGGGTACTCCTACGAGCAGTACTTC.

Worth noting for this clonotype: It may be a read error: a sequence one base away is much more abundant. CDR3 protein: CASSSLLPGQLADTRYF. The CDR3 region has the DNA TGTGCCAGCAGCTCCTTACTTCCGGGACAACTGGCAGATACGCGGTATTTT. This chain uses TRBV11-2 with TRBJ2-3; TRBD1 might be the D (6 bases). The CDR3 extends over 17 amino acids. Germline loops: CDR1 SGHAT, CDR2 FQNNGV.

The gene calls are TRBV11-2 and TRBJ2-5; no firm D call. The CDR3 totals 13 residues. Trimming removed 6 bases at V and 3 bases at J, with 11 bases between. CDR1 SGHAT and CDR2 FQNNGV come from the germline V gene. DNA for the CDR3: TGTGCCAGCAGGTCTATCCGGGAAGAGACCCAGTACTTC. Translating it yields CASRSIREETQYF.

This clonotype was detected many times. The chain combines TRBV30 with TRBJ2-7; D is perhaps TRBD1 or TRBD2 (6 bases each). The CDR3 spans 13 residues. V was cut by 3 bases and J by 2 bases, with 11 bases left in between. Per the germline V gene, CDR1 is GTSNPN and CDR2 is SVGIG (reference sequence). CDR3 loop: CAWRGGNPYEQYF. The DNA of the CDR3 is TGTGCCTGGAGAGGGGGGAACCCCTACGAGCAGTACTTC.

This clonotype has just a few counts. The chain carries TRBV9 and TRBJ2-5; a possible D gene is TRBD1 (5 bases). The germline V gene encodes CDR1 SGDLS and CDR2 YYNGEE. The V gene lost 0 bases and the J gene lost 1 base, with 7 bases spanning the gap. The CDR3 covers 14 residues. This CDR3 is CASSVDGAQETQYF. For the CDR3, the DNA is TGTGCCAGCAGCGTAGATGGGGCCCAAGAGACCCAGTACTTC.

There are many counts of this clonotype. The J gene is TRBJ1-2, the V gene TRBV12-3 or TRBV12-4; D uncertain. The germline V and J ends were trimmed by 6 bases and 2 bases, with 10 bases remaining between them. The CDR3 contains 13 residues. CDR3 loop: CASRDGGNYGYTF. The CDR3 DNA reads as TGTGCCAGCAGGGACGGTGGGAACTATGGCTACACCTTC.

In nucleotides, the CDR3 is TGTGCCAGCAGCCCGCGGGGCCTAAGTTCCTATGGCTACACCTTC. This encodes CASSPRGLSSYGYTF. The chain uses TRBV7-8 and TRBJ1-2; possible D gene TRBD1, 5 bases. V lost 5 bases and J lost 4, with 17 bases in between. The CDR3 is 15 residues long. In germline, CDR1 is SGHVS, CDR2 FQNEAQ.

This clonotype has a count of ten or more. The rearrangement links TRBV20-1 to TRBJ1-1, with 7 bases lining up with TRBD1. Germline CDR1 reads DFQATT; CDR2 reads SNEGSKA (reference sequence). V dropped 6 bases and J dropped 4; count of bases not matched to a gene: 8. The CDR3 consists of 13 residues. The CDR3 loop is CSAKTGSLTEAFF. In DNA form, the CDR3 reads TGCAGTGCCAAGACAGGGAGTCTCACTGAAGCTTTCTTT.

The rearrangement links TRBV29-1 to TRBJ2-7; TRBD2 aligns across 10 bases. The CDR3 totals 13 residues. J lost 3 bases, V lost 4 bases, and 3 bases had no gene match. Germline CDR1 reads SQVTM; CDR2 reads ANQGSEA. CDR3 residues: CSVGTSGNYEQYF. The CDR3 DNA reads TGCAGCGTTGGGACTAGCGGAAACTACGAGCAGTACTTC.

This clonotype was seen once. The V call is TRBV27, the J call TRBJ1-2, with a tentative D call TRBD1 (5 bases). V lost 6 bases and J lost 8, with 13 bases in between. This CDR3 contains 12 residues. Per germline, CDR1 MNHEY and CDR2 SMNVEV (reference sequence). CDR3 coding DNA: TGTGCCAGCAGATCAGGGAAATGGGGCTACACCTTC. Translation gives CASRSGKWGYTF.

CDR3 sequence (DNA): TGTGCCATCAGTGCCCGGGACACCTCTACATACAATGAGCAGTTCTTC. Its translation is CAISARDTSTYNEQFF. The genes are TRBV10-3 and TRBJ2-1; possible D gene TRBD1, 6 bases. Germline V gene sequence: CDR1 ENHRY, CDR2 SYGVKD. This CDR3 region has 16 residues. Trimming removed 4 bases from V and 4 bases from J, with 17 bases in between.

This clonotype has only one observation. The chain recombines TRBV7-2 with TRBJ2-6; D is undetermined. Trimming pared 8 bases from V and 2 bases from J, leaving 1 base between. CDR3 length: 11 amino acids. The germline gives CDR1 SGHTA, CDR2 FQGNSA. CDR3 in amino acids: CASAGANVLTF. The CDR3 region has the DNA TGTGCCAGCGCTGGGGCCAACGTCCTGACTTTC. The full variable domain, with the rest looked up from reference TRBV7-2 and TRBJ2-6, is GAGVSQSPSNKVTEKGKDVELRCDPISGHTALYWYRQSLGQGLEFLIYFQGNSAPDKSGLPSDRFSAERTGGSVSTLTIQRTQQEDSAVYLCASAGANVLTFGAGSRLTVL.

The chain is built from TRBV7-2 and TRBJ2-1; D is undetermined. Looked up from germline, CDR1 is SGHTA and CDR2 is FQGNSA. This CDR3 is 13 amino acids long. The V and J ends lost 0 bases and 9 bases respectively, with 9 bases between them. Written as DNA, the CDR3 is TGTGCCAGCAGCTTAGCAGGGATGGGTGAGCAGTTCTTC. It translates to CASSLAGMGEQFF.

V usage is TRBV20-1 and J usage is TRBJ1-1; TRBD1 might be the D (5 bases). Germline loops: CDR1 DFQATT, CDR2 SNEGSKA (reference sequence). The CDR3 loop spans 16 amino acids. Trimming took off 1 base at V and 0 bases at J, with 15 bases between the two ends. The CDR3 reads CSARALAGGLNTEAFF. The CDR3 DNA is TGCAGTGCTAGAGCTCTAGCGGGGGGATTGAACACTGAAGCTTTCTTT.

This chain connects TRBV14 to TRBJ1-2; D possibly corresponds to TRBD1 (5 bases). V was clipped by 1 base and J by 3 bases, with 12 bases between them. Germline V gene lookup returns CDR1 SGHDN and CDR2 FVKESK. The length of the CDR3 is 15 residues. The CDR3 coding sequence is TGTGCCAGCAGCCAAGTGATTGGGGCGGACTATGGCTACACCTTC. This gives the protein CASSQVIGADYGYTF. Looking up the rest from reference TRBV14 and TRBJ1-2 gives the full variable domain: EAGVTQFPSHSVIEKGQTVTLRCDPISGHDNLYWYRRVMGKEIKFLLHFVKESKQDESGMPNNRFLAERTGGTYSTLKVQPAELEDSGVYFCASSQVIGADYGYTFGSGTRLTVV.

The CDR3 DNA reads as TGCAGTGCGGAGTTACAAGAGACCCAGTACTTC. Translation gives CSAELQETQYF. The rearrangement links TRBV20-1 to TRBJ2-5; D gene ambiguous. In germline, CDR1 is DFQATT, CDR2 SNEGSKA (reference sequence). The CDR3 runs to 11 residues. Trimming removed 6 bases at V and 2 bases at J, with 7 bases between.

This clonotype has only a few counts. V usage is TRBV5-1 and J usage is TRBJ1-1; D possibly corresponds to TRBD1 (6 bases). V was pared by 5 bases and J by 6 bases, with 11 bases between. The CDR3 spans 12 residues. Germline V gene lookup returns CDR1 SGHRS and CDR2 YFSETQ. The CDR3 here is CASSSTGPEAFF. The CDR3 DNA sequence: TGCGCCAGCAGTTCTACAGGGCCTGAAGCTTTCTTT.

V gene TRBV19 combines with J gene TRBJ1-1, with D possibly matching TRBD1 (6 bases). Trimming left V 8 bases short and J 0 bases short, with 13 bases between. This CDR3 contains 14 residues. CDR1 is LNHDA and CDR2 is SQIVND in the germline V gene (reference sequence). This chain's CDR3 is CASEDSPMNTEAFF. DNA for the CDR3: TGTGCCAGTGAGGACAGCCCCATGAACACTGAAGCTTTCTTT.

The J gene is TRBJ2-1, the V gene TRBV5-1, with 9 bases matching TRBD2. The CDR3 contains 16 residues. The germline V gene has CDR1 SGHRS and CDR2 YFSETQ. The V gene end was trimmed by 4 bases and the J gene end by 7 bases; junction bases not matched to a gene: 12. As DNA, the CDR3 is TGCGCCAGCAGCCCAGGGTGGCTAGCGGGATTGAATGAGCAGTTCTTC. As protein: CASSPGWLAGLNEQFF. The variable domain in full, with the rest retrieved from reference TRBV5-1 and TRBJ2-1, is KAGVTQTPRYLIKTRGQQVTLSCSPISGHRSVSWYQQTPGQGLQFLFEYFSETQRNKGNFPGRFSGRQFSNSRSEMNVSTLELGDSALYLCASSPGWLAGLNEQFFGPGTRLTVL.

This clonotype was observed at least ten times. The CDR3 nucleotides are TGCAGTGCTAGGAGGAACAGGGGATGGATGGTCAATGAGCAGTTCTTC. It specifies CSARRNRGWMVNEQFF. This chain joins TRBV20-1 and TRBJ2-1, with 7 bases fitting TRBD1. Germline values: CDR1 DFQATT, CDR2 SNEGSKA (reference sequence). Germline trimming cut 3 bases from V and 6 bases from J; bases unmatched to any gene: 14. The CDR3 totals 16 residues.

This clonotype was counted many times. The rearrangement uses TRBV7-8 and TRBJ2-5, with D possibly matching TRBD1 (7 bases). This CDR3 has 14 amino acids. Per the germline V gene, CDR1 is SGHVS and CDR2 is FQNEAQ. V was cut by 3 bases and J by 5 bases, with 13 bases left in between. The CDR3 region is CASSFRTGGETQYF. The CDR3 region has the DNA TGTGCCAGCAGCTTTCGGACAGGAGGGGAGACCCAGTACTTC.

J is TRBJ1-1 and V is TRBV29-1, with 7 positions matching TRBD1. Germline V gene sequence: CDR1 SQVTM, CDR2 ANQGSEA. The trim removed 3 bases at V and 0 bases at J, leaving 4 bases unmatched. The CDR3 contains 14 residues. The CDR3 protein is CSVDQGVLNTEAFF. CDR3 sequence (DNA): TGCAGCGTTGACCAGGGGGTCCTGAACACTGAAGCTTTCTTT.

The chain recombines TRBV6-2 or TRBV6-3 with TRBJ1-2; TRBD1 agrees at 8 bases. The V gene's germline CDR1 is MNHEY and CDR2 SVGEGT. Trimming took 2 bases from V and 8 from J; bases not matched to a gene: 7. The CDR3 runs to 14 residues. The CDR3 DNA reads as TGTGCCAGCAGTTACGGACAGGGATTCTTGGGCTACACCTTC. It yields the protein CASSYGQGFLGYTF.

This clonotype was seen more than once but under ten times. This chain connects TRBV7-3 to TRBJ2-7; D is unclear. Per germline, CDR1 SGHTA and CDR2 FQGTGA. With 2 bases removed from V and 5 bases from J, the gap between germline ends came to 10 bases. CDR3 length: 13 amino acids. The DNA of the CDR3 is TGTGCCAGCAGCTTATTTGGTCTCGACGAGCAGTACTTC. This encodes CASSLFGLDEQYF.